These 6 T cell receptor beta chains share one sample of origin, sequenced in a study of blood T cell repertoires in COVID-19. Sequencing used immunoSEQ multiplex PCR; TCRdb keeps in-frame clones, though not all of them. The sample gives nearly 200,000 clones, 84% of which show up once; roughly a fifth is in the top ten. Sequencing was done on a sample of peripheral blood. These receptor sequences come from a human donor in a cohort sampled during active COVID-19.

The chain links TRBV19 to TRBJ1-2; D call uncertain. The germline CDR1 and CDR2 sequences are LNHDA and SQIVND (reference sequence). V shed 3 bases and J shed 8 bases, with 16 bases lying between them. The CDR3 consists of 14 residues. The chain's CDR3 is CASSITPRFGGYTF. The CDR3 DNA is TGTGCCAGTAGTATTACCCCCAGGTTTGGAGGCTACACCTTC.

This chain links TRBV11-3 with TRBJ2-1; D may be TRBD1 (6 bases). Germline V lookup: CDR1 SGHNT, CDR2 YENEEA. Trimming pared 4 bases from V and 1 base from J, leaving 8 bases between. The CDR3 sequence is 14 residues long. CDR3 nucleotides: TGTGCCAGCAGCTCAGGGGAGTCCTACAATGAGCAGTTCTTC. Translating it yields CASSSGESYNEQFF.

The rearrangement uses TRBV7-6 and TRBJ2-3; TRBD2 aligns across 7 bases. CDR1 is SGHVS, CDR2 FNYEAQ, per germline. CDR3 size: 17 residues. With V trimmed by 3 bases and J by 2 bases, 11 bases remained unmatched. The chain's CDR3 is CASSFDPPSGHTDTQYF. The CDR3 DNA is TGTGCCAGCAGCTTCGATCCGCCTAGCGGCCACACAGATACGCAGTATTTT. Filled out from reference TRBV7-6 and TRBJ2-3, the complete variable domain reads GAGVSQSPRYKVTKRGQDVALRCDPISGHVSLYWYRQALGQGPEFLTYFNYEAQQDKSGLPNDRFSAERPEGSISTLTIQRTEQRDSAMYRCASSFDPPSGHTDTQYFGPGTRLTVL.

The V gene is TRBV19, the J gene TRBJ1-2; maybe TRBD1 (5 bases). There are 14 residues in the CDR3. Trimming cost V 4 bases and J 4 bases, with 13 bases left between them. CDR1 LNHDA and CDR2 SQIVND come from the germline V gene (reference sequence). The DNA for the CDR3 is TGTGCCAGTAGTAGCTGGGGCACCTTCTATGGCTACACCTTC. This gives the protein CASSSWGTFYGYTF.

The chain combines TRBV19 with TRBJ1-6; D is undetermined. This CDR3 is 16 amino acids long. The germline CDR1 and CDR2 sequences are LNHDA and SQIVND (reference sequence). V was clipped by 6 bases and J by 4 bases, with 16 bases between them. Written as DNA, the CDR3 is TGTGCCAGTAGCCGAACTGGGGAGGGTTATAATTCACCCCTCCACTTT. As protein: CASSRTGEGYNSPLHF.

Worth noting for this clone: This sample includes further DNA sequences coding for the same CDR3. The rearrangement joins TRBV3-1 (or the pseudogene TRBV3-2) to TRBJ2-2; D is possibly TRBD1 (6 bases). CDR1 LGHDT and CDR2 YNNKEL come from the germline V gene (reference sequence). The CDR3 length is 14 residues. V lost 4 bases and J 1 base, leaving 7 bases between the germline ends. Here the CDR3 reads CASSLGGNTGELFF. In DNA, the CDR3 is TGTGCCAGCAGCCTAGGGGGGAACACCGGGGAGCTGTTTTTT.